These 9 T cell receptor beta chains were sequenced from one sample in a study of T cell responses to AZD1222 COVID-19 vaccine. Sequenced by immunoSEQ multiplex PCR; TCRdb stores in-frame clones only, minus some. This sample has fewer than 150,000 clones, with 93% found just once. The sequenced sample was peripheral blood, obtained on day 0 of AZD1222 vaccination. These receptors all come from an adult in good health.

J is TRBJ2-7 and V is TRBV28, with D unclear. The V end was cut by 3 bases, the J end by 7 bases, with 10 bases between. The CDR3 spans 12 residues. The germline gives CDR1 MDHEN, CDR2 SYDVKM. For the CDR3, the DNA is TGTGCCAGCAGTTTTGAACAGACGGAGCAGTACTTC. It yields the protein CASSFEQTEQYF.

The J gene is TRBJ1-2, the V gene TRBV28, with TRBD1 matching 8 bases. CDR3 size: 15 residues. V trimming: 6 bases; J trimming: 5 bases; junction bases outside the gene matches: 11. Germline lookup yields CDR1 MDHEN and CDR2 SYDVKM. In nucleotides, the CDR3 is TGTGCCAGCAGCCCGGACAGGGAAGAACGTTATGGCTACACCTTC. Translating gives CASSPDREERYGYTF.

The V and J genes are TRBV11-1 and TRBJ1-4; no reliable D call. Germline CDR1 is SGHAT and CDR2 is FQDESV (reference sequence). This CDR3 spans 14 amino acids. Trimming removed 3 bases from V and 4 bases from J, with 9 bases in between. The DNA for the CDR3 is TGTGCCAGCAGCTTCCGGGCCAGTAATGAAAAACTGTTTTTT. Translating gives CASSFRASNEKLFF.

V gene TRBV21-1 combines with J gene TRBJ2-7; the table's TRBD2 call for D was not verified on the DNA. TRBV21-1 is assigned pseudogene status. This CDR3 has 13 amino acids. The DNA of the CDR3 is TGTGCCAGCAGCAACTCGGGCTCCTACGAGCAGTACTTC. It codes for CASSNSGSYEQYF.

The CDR3: CASTDRTNTEAFF. The CDR3 region has the DNA TGTGCCAGCACAGACAGGACGAACACTGAAGCTTTCTTT. This chain connects TRBV28 to TRBJ1-1, with D possibly being TRBD1 (6 bases). CDR1 and CDR2 from the germline V gene are MDHEN and SYDVKM. Between the trimmed V and J ends, which lost 7 bases and 1 base, there was a span of 10 bases. This CDR3 has 13 amino acids.

The chain recombines TRBV6-1 with TRBJ1-5, with D perhaps matching TRBD1 (6 bases). V lost 3 bases and J 7 bases, leaving 19 bases between the germline ends. This CDR3 comprises 16 residues. CDR1 is MNHNS and CDR2 is SASEGT in the germline V gene. The CDR3 sequence: CASSEGGRGVRQPQHF. The CDR3, as DNA: TGTGCCAGCAGTGAGGGGGGCAGGGGTGTTAGGCAGCCCCAGCATTTT.

This CDR3 reads CSALQSQGNTIYF. The CDR3 DNA follows: TGCAGCGCTCTACAGTCTCAAGGAAACACCATATATTTT. This chain joins TRBV29-1 and TRBJ1-3, with D uncertain. The CDR3 totals 13 residues. The V end lost 7 bases, the J end lost 4 bases, and 14 bases lay between the germline ends. Germline V gene lookup returns CDR1 SQVTM and CDR2 ANQGSEA. Variable domain in full (rest from reference TRBV29-1 and TRBJ1-3): SAVISQKPSRDICQRGTSLTIQCQVDSQVTMMFWYRQQPGQSLTLIATANQGSEATYESGFVIDKFPISRPNLTFSTLTVSNMSPEDSSIYLCSALQSQGNTIYFGEGSWLTVV.

The V and J genes are TRBV28 and TRBJ2-2; the match to TRBD2 covers 11 bases. The CDR3 runs to 16 residues. Per the germline V gene, CDR1 is MDHEN and CDR2 is SYDVKM. J gave up 7 bases and V 7 bases, and 11 bases lay outside the gene matches. CDR3 nucleotides: TGTGCCAGCAACCGATTAGCGGGAGGGCCTGTCGGGGAGCTGTTTTTT. Its protein product is CASNRLAGGPVGELFF.

The J gene is TRBJ1-2, the V gene TRBV4-3; 7 nucleotides agree with TRBD1. The CDR3 length is 14 residues. Germline assignment: CDR1 LGHNA and CDR2 YSLEER. Trimming at V came to 1 base and at J to 6 bases, leaving 5 bases not matched to a gene. This CDR3 reads CASSQGETGDGYTF. The CDR3 DNA is TGCGCCAGCAGCCAAGGGGAAACAGGGGATGGCTACACCTTC.